The source of this T cell receptor (beta chain) is a study of identical twins (dated by TCRdb to the mid-2010s). Describing the broader study: To test whether fetal clonotypes persist, the study used deep sequencing on TCR alpha and beta repertoires from monozygotic twins, unrelated adults of various ages, and cord blood. Replicate twin experiments were performed at different times using different library preparation protocols to rule out contamination. Broad study findings and their caveats: In monozygotic twins, out-of-frame TCR alpha sharing was systematically underestimated by recombination models, although the models agreed with sharing between unrelated individuals. A weaker excess of twin sharing was found in beta out-of-frame sequences because the signal-to-noise ratio was lowered by fewer shared sequences. Because the same donors could not be followed over many years, conclusions were based on cross-sectional statistical analysis. Invariant T cells such as MAIT and iNKT could partly confound zero-insertion analyses, though diverse VJ usage argued against this for most clonotypes. Abundant cord blood beta clonotypes carried fewer insertions; young adult naive repertoires showed a weaker similar trend, while memory repertoires showed none. Compared with coincidental sharing between unrelated individuals, out-of-frame TCR alpha sequences shared between twins had an excess of sequences with low generation probability.

Every donor was a healthy Caucasian. V is trimmed back by 5 bases and J by 6 bases, and the junction contains 7 bases that no gene match accounts for. Taken from the germline V gene, the CDR1 and CDR2 loops are MNHEY and SVGEGT. The cysteine opens and the phenylalanine closes a CDR3 of 15 amino acids. CDR3 DNA is the only sequence kept; it has 45 bases, read in frame from the first base. The library was obtained by 5' RACE. Instrument used: Illumina HiSeq 2000. Template switching introduced a universal primer binding site; the final cDNA contained a unique molecular identifier, enabling accurate counting of TCR cDNA molecules. Specific primers in the conserved constant-segment region were used to synthesize first-strand cDNA for the TCR alpha and beta chains. To control for contamination, each cDNA library was double barcoded with a SMART-Mk sample barcode plus Illumina barcodes. TruSeq adapter sequences along with Illumina sample barcodes were introduced in two successive PCR steps. TCR alpha and beta cDNA libraries were sequenced on the Illumina HiSeq platform with custom primers. The authors' pipeline ran thus. MiGEC was used to process raw reads and extract unique molecular identifiers, and MiXCR was used to find CDR3 positions. Recombination models were inferred per individual with the repgenHMM and IGoR tools using an EM algorithm. The tcR package in R was used for shared clonotype analysis, with sharing normalized by the product of cloneset sizes. Out-of-frame nonproductive sequences were analyzed to study raw recombination free of thymic and clonal selection effects. Through fastp at Q25 and MiXCR, TCRdb rebuilt clones from the public reads, retaining in-frame beta chains. Entries that share a CDR3 protein sequence are merged under the most common genes and DNA. These V and J calls are TCRdb output, not the study's own analysis. The sample table records 1.5 million to 2 million distinct CDR3 sequences; about 32% of these occur just once. The ten most abundant clones make up 0.25% to 0.3% of the sample.

With respect to this clonotype: No antigen is known for it. No qualities accompany the bases; no much larger clone lies one base away.

The sequencing input was cord blood. The receptor's source is a newborn girl in good health. The chain is assembled from TRBV6-2 or TRBV6-3 and TRBJ1-4; 9 nucleotides in the junction match TRBD1. The DNA sequence is TGTGCCAGCAGTCCTCGTAACAGGGGGCATGAAAAACTGTTTTTT. Translated, this is CASSPRNRGHEKLFF.